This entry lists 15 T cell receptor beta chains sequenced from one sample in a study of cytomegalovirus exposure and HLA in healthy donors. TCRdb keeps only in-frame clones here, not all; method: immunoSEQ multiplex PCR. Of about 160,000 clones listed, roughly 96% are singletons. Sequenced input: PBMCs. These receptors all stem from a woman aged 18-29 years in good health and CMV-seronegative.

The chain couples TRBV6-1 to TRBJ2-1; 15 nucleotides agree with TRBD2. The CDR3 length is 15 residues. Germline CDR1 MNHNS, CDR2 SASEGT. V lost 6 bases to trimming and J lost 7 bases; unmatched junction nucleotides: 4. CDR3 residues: CASSGLAGGLNEQFF. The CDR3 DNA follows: TGTGCCAGCAGCGGACTAGCGGGGGGGTTAAATGAGCAGTTCTTC.

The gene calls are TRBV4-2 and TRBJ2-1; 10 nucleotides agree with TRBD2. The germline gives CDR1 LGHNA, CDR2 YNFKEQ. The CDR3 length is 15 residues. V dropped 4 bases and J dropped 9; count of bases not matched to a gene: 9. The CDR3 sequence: CASSPTSGESGEQFF. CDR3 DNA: TGTGCCAGCAGCCCTACTAGCGGGGAAAGTGGTGAGCAGTTCTTC.

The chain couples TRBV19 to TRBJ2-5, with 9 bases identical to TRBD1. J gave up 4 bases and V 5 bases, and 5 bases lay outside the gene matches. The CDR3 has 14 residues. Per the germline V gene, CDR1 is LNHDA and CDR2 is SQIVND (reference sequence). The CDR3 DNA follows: TGTGCCAGTAGTTCGACAGGGGGTGGAGAGACCCAGTACTTC. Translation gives CASSSTGGGETQYF.

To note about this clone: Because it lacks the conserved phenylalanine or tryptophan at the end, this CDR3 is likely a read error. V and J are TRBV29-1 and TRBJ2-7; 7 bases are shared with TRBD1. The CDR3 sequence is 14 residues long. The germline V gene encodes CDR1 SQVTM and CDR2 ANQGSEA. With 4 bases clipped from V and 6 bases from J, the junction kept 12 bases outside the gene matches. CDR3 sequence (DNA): TGCAGCGTTGTCCCAGGGGGTTTCATATCCGAGCAGTACCTC. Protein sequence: CSVVPGGFISEQYL.

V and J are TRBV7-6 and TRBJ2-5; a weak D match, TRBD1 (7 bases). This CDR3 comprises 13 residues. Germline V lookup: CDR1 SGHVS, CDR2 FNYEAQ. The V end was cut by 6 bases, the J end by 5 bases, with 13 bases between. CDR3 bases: TGTGCCAGCAGACCAGGGGGGTGGGAGACCCAGTACTTC. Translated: CASRPGGWETQYF.

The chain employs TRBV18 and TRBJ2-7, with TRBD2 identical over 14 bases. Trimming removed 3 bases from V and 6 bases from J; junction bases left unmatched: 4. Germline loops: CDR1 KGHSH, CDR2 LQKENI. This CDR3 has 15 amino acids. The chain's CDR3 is CASSPGLAGAFEQYF. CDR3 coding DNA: TGTGCCAGCTCACCGGGACTAGCGGGGGCCTTCGAGCAGTACTTC. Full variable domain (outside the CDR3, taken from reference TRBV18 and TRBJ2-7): NAGVMQNPRHLVRRRGQEARLRCSPMKGHSHVYWYRQLPEEGLKFMVYLQKENIIDESGMPKERFSAEFPKEGPSILRIQQVVRGDSAAYFCASSPGLAGAFEQYFGPGTRLTVT.

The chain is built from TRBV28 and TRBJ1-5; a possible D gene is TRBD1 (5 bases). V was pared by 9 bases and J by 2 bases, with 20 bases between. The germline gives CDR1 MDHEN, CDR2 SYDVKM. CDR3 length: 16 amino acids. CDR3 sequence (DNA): TGTGCCAGAGCAGCGCGTACCAGGGAAGGCAATCAGCCCCAGCATTTT. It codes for CARAARTREGNQPQHF. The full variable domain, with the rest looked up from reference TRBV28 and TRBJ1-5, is DVKVTQSSRYLVKRTGEKVFLECVQDMDHENMFWYRQDPGLGLRLIYFSYDVKMKEKGDIPEGYSVSREKKERFSLILESASTNQTSMYLCARAARTREGNQPQHFGDGTRLSIL.

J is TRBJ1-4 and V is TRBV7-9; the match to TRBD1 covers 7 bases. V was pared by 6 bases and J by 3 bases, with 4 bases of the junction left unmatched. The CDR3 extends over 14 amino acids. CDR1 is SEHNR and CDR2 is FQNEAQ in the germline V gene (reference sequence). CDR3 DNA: TGTGCCAGCAGTTCGGGACAGCCTAATGAAAAACTGTTTTTT. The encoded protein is CASSSGQPNEKLFF.

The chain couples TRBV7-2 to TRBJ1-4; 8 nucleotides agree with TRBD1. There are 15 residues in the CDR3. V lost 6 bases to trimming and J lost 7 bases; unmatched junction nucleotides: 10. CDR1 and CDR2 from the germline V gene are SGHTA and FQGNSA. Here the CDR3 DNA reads TGTGCCAGCAGAAGGACAGGGATCGGAGGTGAAAAACTGTTTTTT. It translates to CASRRTGIGGEKLFF.

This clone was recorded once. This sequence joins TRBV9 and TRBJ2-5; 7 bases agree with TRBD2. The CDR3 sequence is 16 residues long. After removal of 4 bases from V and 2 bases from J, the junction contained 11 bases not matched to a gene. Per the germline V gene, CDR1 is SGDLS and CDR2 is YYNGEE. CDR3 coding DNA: TGTGCCAGCAGCCCGTGGGGGACCGGGGGGCAAGAGACCCAGTACTTC. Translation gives CASSPWGTGGQETQYF.

For the CDR3, the DNA is TGTGCCAGCAGTGGGGGCCGGGCAAGCAATCAGCCCCAGCATTTT. Protein product: CASSGGRASNQPQHF. The chain couples TRBV2 to TRBJ1-5; possibly TRBD1 for D (5 bases). Per the germline V gene, CDR1 is SNHLY and CDR2 is FYNNEI. The CDR3 spans 15 residues. Trimming pared 4 bases from V and 1 base from J, leaving 11 bases between.

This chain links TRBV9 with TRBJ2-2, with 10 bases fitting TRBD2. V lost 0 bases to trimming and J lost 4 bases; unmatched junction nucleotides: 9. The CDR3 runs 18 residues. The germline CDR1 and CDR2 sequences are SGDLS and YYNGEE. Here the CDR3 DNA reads TGTGCCAGCAGCGTAGCTCTGGTGAGCGGGGGGGTCACCGGGGAGCTGTTTTTT. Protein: CASSVALVSGGVTGELFF.

The CDR3 here is CASSLKGRETQYF. The DNA of the CDR3 is TGTGCCAGCAGCTTAAAGGGGAGGGAGACCCAGTACTTC. The chain links TRBV7-8 to TRBJ2-5, with TRBD2 as a possible D gene (6 bases). Germline V CDR1 and CDR2: SGHVS, FQNEAQ. CDR3 length: 13 amino acids. Trimming cost V 2 bases and J 5 bases, with 9 bases left between them.

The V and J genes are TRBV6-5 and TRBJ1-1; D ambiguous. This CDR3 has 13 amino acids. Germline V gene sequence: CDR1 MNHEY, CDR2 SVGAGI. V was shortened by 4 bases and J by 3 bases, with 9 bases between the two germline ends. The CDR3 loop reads CASSWHRDTEAFF. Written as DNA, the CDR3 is TGTGCCAGCAGTTGGCACCGGGACACTGAAGCTTTCTTT.

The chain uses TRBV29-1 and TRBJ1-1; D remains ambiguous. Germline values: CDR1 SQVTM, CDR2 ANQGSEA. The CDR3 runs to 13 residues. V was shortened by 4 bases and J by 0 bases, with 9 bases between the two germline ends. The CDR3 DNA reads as TGCAGCGTTGGAGGTCTCTTGAACACTGAAGCTTTCTTT. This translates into CSVGGLLNTEAFF. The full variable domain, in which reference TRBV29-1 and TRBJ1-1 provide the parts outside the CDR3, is SAVISQKPSRDICQRGTSLTIQCQVDSQVTMMFWYRQQPGQSLTLIATANQGSEATYESGFVIDKFPISRPNLTFSTLTVSNMSPEDSSIYLCSVGGLLNTEAFFGQGTRLTVV.